This T cell receptor (beta chain) was recovered during a study of shared clonotypes between healthy human individuals. Study details: Per donor, CD8 memory used one plate, CD8 naive used two, CD4 memory used three and CD4 naive used three.

For this clone: Its specificity is unknown.

TCRdb's table, derived via immunoSEQ multiplex PCR, lists solely in-frame clones and lacks some. The repertoire holds roughly 760,000 clones, with roughly 70% as singletons. The CDR3 extends over 16 amino acids. V gave up 2 bases and J gave up 4 bases, with 18 bases separating them. Looked up from germline, CDR1 is SGHDT and CDR2 is YYEEEE. The study's findings and limits: Generally, estimated richness proved larger in naive subsets than it did in memory subsets. Though the depth was large, rarefaction showed that sorted-subset sequencing was incomplete.

Naive CD45RA+ and memory CD45RA-negative subsets were split from CD4+ cells. The receptor was derived from a woman in her twenties or thirties in good health. The rearrangement links TRBV5-6 to TRBJ2-5; D not certain. Sample: memory CD4+ T cells sorted from blood. Subset described: CD45RA-negative fraction. This CDR3 reads CASSFVFRAVGETQYF. CDR3 coding DNA: TGTGCCAGCAGCTTTGTGTTTCGGGCGGTTGGAGAGACCCAGTACTTC.